The TCR beta chain described here comes from a study of PD-1 blockade in classical Hodgkin lymphoma. Generated by immunoSEQ multiplex PCR, the TCRdb table keeps only in-frame clones and is missing some. This table holds tens of thousands of clones, 80% to 90% found once. The junction had 16 bases not matched to a gene; V was cut back by 4 bases and J by 16 bases. This CDR3 is 14 amino acids long. CDR1 is SGHAT, CDR2 FQNNGV, per germline. Following autologous stem cell transplantation, relapse occurred in every patient, and exposure to brentuximab vedotin varied. The TCR originated in a human donor with classical Hodgkin lymphoma. The material was peripheral blood mononuclear cells (PBMCs), obtained before the second cycle of nivolumab. V is TRBV11-2 and J is TRBJ2-1; 7 nucleotides line up with TRBD2. This CDR3 is CASSWMSGEGVSFF. The CDR3 DNA sequence: TGTGCCAGCAGCTGGATGAGCGGGGAGGGAGTTTCTTTCTTC. Looking up the rest from reference TRBV11-2 and TRBJ2-1 gives the full variable domain: EAGVAQSPRYKIIEKRQSVAFWCNPISGHATLYWYQQILGQGPKLLIQFQNNGVVDDSQLPKDRFSAERLKGVDSTLKIQPAKLEDSAVYLCASSWMSGEGVSFFGPGTRLTVL.